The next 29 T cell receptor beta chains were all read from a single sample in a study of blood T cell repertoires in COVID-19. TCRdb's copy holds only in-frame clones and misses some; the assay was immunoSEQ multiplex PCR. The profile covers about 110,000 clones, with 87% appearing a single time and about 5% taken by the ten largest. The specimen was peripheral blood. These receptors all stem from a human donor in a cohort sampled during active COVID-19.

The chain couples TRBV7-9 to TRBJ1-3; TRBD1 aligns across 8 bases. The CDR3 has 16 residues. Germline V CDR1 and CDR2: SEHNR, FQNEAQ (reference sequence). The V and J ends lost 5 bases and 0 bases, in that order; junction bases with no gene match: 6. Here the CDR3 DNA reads TGTGCCAGCAGCAACAGACAGGGGTCCTCTGGAAACACCATATATTTT. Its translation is CASSNRQGSSGNTIYF.

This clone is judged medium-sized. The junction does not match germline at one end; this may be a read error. Here the CDR3 DNA reads TGTGCTAGCAGCTTAGGGCGGCTAGTCGGTGTGGAGACCCAGTACTTC. Amino acids: CASSLGRLVGVETQYF. The chain couples TRBV7-7 to TRBJ2-5; no reliable D call. CDR1 is SSHAT and CDR2 is FNYEAQ in the germline V gene (reference sequence). The CDR3 is 16 amino acids.

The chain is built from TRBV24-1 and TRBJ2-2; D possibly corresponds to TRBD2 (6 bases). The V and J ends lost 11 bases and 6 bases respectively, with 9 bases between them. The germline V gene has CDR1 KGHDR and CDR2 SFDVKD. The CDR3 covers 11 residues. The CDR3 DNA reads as TGTGCCAGAGGGGAGGCCGGGGAGCTGTTTTTT. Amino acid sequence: CARGEAGELFF.

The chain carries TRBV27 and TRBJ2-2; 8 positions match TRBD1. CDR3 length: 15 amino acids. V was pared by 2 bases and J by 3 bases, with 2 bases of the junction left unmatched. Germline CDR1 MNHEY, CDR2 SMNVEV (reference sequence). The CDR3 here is CASSLQGADTGELFF. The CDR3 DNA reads TGTGCCAGCAGTTTACAGGGGGCGGACACCGGGGAGCTGTTTTTT.

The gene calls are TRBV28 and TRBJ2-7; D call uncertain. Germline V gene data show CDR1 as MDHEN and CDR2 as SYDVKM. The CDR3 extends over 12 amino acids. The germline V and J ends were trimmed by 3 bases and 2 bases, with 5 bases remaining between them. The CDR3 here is CASSFQAYEQYF. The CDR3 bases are TGTGCCAGCAGTTTTCAGGCCTACGAGCAGTACTTC. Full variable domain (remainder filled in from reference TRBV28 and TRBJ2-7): DVKVTQSSRYLVKRTGEKVFLECVQDMDHENMFWYRQDPGLGLRLIYFSYDVKMKEKGDIPEGYSVSREKKERFSLILESASTNQTSMYLCASSFQAYEQYFGPGTRLTVT.

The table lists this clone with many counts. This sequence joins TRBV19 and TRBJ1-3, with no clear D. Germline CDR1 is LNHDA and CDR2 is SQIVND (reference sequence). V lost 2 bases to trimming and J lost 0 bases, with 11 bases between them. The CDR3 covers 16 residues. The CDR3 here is CASSILHRSSGNTIYF. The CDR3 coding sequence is TGTGCCAGTAGTATACTCCACAGAAGCTCTGGAAACACCATATATTTT.

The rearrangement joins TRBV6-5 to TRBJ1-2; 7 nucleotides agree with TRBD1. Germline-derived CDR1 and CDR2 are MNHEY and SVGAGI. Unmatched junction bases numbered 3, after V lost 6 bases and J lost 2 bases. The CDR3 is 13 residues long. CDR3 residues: CASRTGRNYGYTF. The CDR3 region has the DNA TGTGCCAGCAGGACAGGGCGAAACTATGGCTACACCTTC.

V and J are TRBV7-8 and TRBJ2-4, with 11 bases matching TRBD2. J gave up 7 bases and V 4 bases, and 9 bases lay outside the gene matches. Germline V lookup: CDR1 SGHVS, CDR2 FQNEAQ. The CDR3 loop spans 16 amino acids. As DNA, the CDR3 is TGTGCCAGCAGCTACGATAGCGGGGGGGCCGCGAACATTCAGTACTTC. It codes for CASSYDSGGAANIQYF.

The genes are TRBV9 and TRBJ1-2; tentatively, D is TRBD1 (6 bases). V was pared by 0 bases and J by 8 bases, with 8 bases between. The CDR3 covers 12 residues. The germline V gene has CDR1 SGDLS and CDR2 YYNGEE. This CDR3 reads CASSVEGVGYTF. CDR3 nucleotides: TGTGCCAGCAGCGTAGAGGGGGTCGGCTACACCTTC.

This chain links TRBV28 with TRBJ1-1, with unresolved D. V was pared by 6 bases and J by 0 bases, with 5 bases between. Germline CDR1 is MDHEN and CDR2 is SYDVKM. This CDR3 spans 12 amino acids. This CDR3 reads CASRDLNTEAFF. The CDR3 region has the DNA TGTGCCAGCAGGGACTTGAACACTGAAGCTTTCTTT.

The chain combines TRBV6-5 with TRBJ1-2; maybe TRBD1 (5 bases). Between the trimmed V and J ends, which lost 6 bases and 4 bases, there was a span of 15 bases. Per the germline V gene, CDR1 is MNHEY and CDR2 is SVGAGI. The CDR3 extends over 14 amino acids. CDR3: CASRRQGSGYGYTF. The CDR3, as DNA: TGTGCCAGCAGACGCCAGGGATCGGGCTATGGCTACACCTTC.

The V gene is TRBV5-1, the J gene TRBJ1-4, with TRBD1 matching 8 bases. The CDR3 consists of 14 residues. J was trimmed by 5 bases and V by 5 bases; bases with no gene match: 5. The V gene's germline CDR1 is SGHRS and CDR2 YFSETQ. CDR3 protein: CASRIQGANEKLFF. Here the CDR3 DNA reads TGCGCCAGCAGGATCCAGGGGGCAAATGAAAAACTGTTTTTT.

CDR3 sequence reads: CASSLGGRGSQETQYF. The CDR3 DNA is TGCGCCAGCAGCTTGGGAGGCAGGGGGAGTCAGGAGACCCAGTACTTC. J is TRBJ2-5 and V is TRBV5-1; TRBD1 agrees at 7 bases. The CDR3 length is 16 residues. CDR1 SGHRS and CDR2 YFSETQ come from the germline V gene. V gave up 0 bases and J gave up 5 bases; unmatched junction bases: 10.

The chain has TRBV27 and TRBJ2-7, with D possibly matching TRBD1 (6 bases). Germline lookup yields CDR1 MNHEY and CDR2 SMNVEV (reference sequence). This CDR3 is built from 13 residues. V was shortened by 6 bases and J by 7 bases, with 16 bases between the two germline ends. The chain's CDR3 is CASSHDRSGEQYF. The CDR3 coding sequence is TGTGCCAGCAGCCACGACAGGTCGGGGGAGCAGTACTTC.

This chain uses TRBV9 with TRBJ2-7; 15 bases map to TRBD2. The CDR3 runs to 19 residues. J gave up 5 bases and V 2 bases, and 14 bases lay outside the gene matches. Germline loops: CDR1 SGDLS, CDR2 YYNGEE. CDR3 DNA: TGTGCCAGCAGCGTCAGACCGGGACTAGCGGGAGGCCCCCGGGACGAGCAGTACTTC. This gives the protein CASSVRPGLAGGPRDEQYF.

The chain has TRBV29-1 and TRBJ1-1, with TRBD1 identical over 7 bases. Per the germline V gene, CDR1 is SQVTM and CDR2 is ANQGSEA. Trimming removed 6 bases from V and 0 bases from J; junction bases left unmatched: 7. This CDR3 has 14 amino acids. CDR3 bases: TGCAGCGTCCGGGTTCAGGGGGTGAACACTGAAGCTTTCTTT. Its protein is CSVRVQGVNTEAFF.

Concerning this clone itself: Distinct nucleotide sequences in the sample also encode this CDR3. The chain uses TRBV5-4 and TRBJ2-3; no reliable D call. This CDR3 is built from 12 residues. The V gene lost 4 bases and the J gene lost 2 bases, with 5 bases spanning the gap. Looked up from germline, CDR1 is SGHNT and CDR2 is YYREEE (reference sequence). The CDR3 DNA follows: TGTGCCAGCAGCCCGTCCACAGATACGCAGTATTTT. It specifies CASSPSTDTQYF.

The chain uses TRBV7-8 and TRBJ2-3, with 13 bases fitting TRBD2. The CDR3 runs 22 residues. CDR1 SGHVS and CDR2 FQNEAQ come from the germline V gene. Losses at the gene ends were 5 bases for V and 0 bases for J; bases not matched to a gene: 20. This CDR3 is CASSPLRIRTSGGRRSTDTQYF. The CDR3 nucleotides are TGTGCCAGCAGCCCACTAAGAATTCGGACTAGCGGGGGCCGCCGTAGCACAGATACGCAGTATTTT. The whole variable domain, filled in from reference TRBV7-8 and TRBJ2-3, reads GAGVSQSPRYKVAKRGQDVALRCDPISGHVSLFWYQQALGQGPEFLTYFQNEAQLDKSGLPSDRFFAERPEGSVSTLKIQRTQQEDSAVYLCASSPLRIRTSGGRRSTDTQYFGPGTRLTVL.

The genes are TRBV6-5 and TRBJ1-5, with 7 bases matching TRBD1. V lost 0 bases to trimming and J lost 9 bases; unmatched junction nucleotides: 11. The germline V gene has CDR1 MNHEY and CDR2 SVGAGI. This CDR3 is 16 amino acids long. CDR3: CASSYSIPTGVSPQHF. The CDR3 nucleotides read TGTGCCAGCAGTTACTCGATACCCACAGGGGTTTCGCCCCAGCATTTT.

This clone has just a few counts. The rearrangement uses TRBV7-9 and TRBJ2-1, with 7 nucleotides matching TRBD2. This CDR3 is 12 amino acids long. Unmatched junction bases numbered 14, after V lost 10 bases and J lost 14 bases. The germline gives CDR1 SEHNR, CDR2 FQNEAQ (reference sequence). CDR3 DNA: TGTGCCACCCAAGTGGCGGGAGCCGGGGAGTTCTTC. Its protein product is CATQVAGAGEFF. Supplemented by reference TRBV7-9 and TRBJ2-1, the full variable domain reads DTGVSQNPRHKITKRGQNVTFRCDPISEHNRLYWYRQTLGQGPEFLTYFQNEAQLEKSRLLSDRFSAERPKGSFSTLEIQRTEQGDSAMYLCATQVAGAGEFFGPGTRLTVL.

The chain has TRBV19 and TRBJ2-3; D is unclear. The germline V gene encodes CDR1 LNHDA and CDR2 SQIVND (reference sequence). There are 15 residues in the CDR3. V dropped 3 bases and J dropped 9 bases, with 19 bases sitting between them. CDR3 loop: CASSIHNDIYKTQYF. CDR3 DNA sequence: TGTGCCAGTAGTATCCATAACGATATATACAAAACGCAGTATTTT.

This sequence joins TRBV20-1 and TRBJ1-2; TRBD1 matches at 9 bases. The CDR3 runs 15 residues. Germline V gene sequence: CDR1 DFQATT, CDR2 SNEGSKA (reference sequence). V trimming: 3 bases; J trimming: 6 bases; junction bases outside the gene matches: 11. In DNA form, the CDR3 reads TGCAGTGCTAGTCTTAGTGGACAGGGGCTCGATGGCTACACCTTC. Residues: CSASLSGQGLDGYTF.

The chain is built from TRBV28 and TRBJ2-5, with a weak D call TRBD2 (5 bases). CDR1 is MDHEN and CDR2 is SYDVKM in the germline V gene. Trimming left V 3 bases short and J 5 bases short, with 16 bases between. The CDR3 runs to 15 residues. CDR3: CASSFFTRNRETQYF. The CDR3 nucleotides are TGTGCCAGCAGTTTCTTTACTAGGAATAGGGAGACCCAGTACTTC.

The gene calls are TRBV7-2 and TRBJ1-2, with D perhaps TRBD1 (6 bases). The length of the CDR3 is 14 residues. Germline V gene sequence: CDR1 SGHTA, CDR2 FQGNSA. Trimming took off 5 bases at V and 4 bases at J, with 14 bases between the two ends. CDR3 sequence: CASSIGQYSYGYTF. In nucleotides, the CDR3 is TGTGCCAGCAGCATAGGACAGTATTCCTATGGCTACACCTTC.

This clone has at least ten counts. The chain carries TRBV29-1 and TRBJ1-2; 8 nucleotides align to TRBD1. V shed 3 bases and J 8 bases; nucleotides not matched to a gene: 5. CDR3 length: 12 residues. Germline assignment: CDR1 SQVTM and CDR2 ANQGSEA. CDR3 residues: CSVDSGGGGYTF. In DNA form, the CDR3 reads TGCAGCGTTGATTCAGGGGGCGGCGGCTACACCTTC.

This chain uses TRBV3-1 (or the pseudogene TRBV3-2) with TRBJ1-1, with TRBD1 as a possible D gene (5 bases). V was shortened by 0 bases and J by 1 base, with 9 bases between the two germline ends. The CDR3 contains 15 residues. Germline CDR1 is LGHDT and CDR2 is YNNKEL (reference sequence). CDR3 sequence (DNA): TGTGCCAGCAGCCAAGAACCAGGGTGGAACACTGAAGCTTTCTTT. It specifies CASSQEPGWNTEAFF.

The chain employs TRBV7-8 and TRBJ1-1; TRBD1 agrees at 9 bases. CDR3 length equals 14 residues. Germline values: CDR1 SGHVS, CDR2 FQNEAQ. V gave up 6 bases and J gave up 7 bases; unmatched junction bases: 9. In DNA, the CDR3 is TGTGCCAGCAGTTTGGGGACAGGGTCCTTTGAAGCTTTCTTT. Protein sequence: CASSLGTGSFEAFF.

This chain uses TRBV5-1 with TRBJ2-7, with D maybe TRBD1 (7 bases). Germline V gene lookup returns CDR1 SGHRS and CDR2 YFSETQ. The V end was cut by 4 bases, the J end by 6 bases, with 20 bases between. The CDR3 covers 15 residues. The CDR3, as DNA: TGCGCCAGCAGCATGCGGGGCCAAGGGGGCTCCGAGCAGTACTTC. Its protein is CASSMRGQGGSEQYF. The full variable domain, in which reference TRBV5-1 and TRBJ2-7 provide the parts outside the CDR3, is KAGVTQTPRYLIKTRGQQVTLSCSPISGHRSVSWYQQTPGQGLQFLFEYFSETQRNKGNFPGRFSGRQFSNSRSEMNVSTLELGDSALYLCASSMRGQGGSEQYFGPGTRLTVT.

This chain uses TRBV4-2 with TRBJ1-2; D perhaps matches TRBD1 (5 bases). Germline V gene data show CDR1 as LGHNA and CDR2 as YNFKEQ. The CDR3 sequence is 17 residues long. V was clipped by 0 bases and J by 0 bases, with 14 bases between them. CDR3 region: CASSQEAGRTANYGYTF. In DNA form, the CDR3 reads TGTGCCAGCAGCCAAGAAGCGGGGCGAACTGCTAACTATGGCTACACCTTC.